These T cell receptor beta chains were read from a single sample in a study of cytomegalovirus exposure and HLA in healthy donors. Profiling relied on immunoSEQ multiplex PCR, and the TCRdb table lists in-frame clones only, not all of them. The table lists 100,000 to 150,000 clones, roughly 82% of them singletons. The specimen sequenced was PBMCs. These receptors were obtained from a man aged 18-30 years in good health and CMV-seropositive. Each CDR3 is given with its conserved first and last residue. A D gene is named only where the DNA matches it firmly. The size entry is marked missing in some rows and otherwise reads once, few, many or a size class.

CDR3aa: CASSSQGADYTEAFF
CDR3nt: TGTGCCAGCAGCTCTCAGGGGGCAGATTACACTGAAGCTTTCTTT
d_gene: TRBD1
v_gene: TRBV7-3
j_gene: TRBJ1-1
abundance: -

CDR3aa: CASSLSYLDSSYEQYF
CDR3nt: TGCGCCAGCAGCTTGTCTTATTTGGACAGCTCCTACGAGCAGTACTTC
d_gene: -
v_gene: TRBV5-1
j_gene: TRBJ2-7
abundance: once

CDR3aa: CASSPGQGDEAFF
CDR3nt: TGTGCCAGCAGCCCGGGACAGGGGGACGAAGCTTTCTTT
d_gene: TRBD1
v_gene: TRBV7-2
j_gene: TRBJ1-1
abundance: -

CDR3aa: CAISPGGTEAFF
CDR3nt: TGTGCCATCAGTCCAGGGGGGACTGAAGCTTTCTTT
d_gene: TRBD1
v_gene: TRBV10-3
j_gene: TRBJ1-1
abundance: -

CDR3aa: CATSRDKLGGEQFF
CDR3nt: TGTGCCACCAGCAGAGACAAGCTAGGAGGTGAGCAGTTCTTC
d_gene: -
v_gene: TRBV15
j_gene: TRBJ2-1
abundance: -

CDR3aa: CASSPPETGDTEAFF
CDR3nt: TGTGCCAGCTCACCACCGGAGACAGGAGACACTGAAGCTTTCTTT
d_gene: -
v_gene: TRBV18
j_gene: TRBJ1-1
abundance: -

CDR3aa: CASWGDSYNEQFF
CDR3nt: TGTGCCAGCTGGGGGGACTCCTACAATGAGCAGTTCTTC
d_gene: -
v_gene: TRBV7-2
j_gene: TRBJ2-1
abundance: few

CDR3aa: CSVYKQGADGNTIYF
CDR3nt: TGCAGCGTATATAAACAGGGGGCTGATGGAAACACCATATATTTT
d_gene: TRBD1
v_gene: TRBV29-1
j_gene: TRBJ1-3
abundance: -

CDR3aa: CASSAGRSRTYEQYF
CDR3nt: TGTGCCAGCAGCGCCGGGCGTTCTAGGACTTACGAGCAGTACTTC
d_gene: -
v_gene: TRBV9
j_gene: TRBJ2-7
abundance: -

CDR3aa: CASSYYGRGNTEAFF
CDR3nt: TGTGCCAGCAGTTACTATGGTAGGGGGAACACTGAAGCTTTCTTT
d_gene: -
v_gene: TRBV6-5
j_gene: TRBJ1-1
abundance: -

CDR3aa: CATSRSGGADTQYF
CDR3nt: TGTGCCACCAGCCGTAGCGGGGGTGCAGATACGCAGTATTTT
d_gene: TRBD2
v_gene: TRBV15
j_gene: TRBJ2-3
abundance: -

CDR3aa: CASKQGQSNQPQHF
CDR3nt: TGTGCCAGCAAACAGGGCCAAAGCAATCAGCCCCAGCATTTT
d_gene: -
v_gene: TRBV27
j_gene: TRBJ1-5
abundance: -

CDR3aa: CATGQGAYEQYF
CDR3nt: TGTGCCACGGGACAGGGGGCCTACGAGCAGTACTTC
d_gene: TRBD1
v_gene: TRBV19
j_gene: TRBJ2-7
abundance: -